This paragraph covers one TCR beta chain sequence. Its specificity is not known. The CDR3 runs 13 residues. Per germline, CDR1 SGHTA and CDR2 FQGNSA. The sample is drawn from a study of CXCR3-negative and CXCR3-positive naive CD8 T cells. General study results and limits: For memory CD8+ cells diversity was much lower, but both naive subsets had comparably high diversity. Expression of CXCR3 was partially reduced after cryopreservation, and fresh PBMCs were used in most assays. Similar TRBV-TRBJ usage characterized naive CXCR3-negative and CXCR3-positive cells; memory cells differed.

Investigators sorted each CD8+ T cell subset in triplicate, taking hundreds of thousands of cells each time. It was by 5' RACE with UMI labels that the TRB cDNA libraries were prepared. Each CDR3 protein gets one entry in TCRdb, which reprocessed the 5' RACE reads and gives no DNA. The sample data list approximately 38,000 distinct CDR3 sequences. Sequenced: memory CD8+ T cells from blood. The rearrangement uses TRBV7-2 and TRBJ1-2. The sequence came from a human donor in good health. Some clones in this sample may be carry-over from other donors' samples. CDR3 protein: CASSLTGSYGYTF.